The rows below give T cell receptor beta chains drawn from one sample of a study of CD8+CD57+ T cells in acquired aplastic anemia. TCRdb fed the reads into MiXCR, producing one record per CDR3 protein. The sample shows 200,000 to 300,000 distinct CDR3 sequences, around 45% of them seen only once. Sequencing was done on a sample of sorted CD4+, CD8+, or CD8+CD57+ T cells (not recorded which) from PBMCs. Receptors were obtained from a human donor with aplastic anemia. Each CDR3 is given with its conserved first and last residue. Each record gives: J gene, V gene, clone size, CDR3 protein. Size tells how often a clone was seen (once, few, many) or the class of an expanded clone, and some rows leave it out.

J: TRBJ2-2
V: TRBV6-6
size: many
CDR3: CASSSRRTGELFF

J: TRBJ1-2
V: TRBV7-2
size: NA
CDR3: CASSLDRGENYGYTF

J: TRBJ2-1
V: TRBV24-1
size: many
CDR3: CATSGGSDPNLNEQFF

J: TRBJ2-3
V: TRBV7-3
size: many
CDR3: CASSSGGATDTQYF

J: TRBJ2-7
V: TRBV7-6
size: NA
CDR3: CASSRDRAQYEQYF

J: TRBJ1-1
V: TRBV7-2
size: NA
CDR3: CASSTNTEALF

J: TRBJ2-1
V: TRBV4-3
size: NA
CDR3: CASSKNPGSGVFDEQFF

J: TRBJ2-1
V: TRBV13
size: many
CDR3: CASSLRQVNNEQFF

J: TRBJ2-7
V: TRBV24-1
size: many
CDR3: CATSGLAETQQYF

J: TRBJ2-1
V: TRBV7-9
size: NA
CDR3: CASSLSSRANEQFF

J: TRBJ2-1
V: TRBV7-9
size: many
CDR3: CASSLVGHQNNEQFF

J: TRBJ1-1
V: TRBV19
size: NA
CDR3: CASMRQTEAFF

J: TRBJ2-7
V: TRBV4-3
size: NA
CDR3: CTSSQDLGISTQQYF

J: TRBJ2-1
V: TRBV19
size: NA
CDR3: CASSTGGDEQFF

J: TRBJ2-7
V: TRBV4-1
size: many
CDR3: CASRTLAGGAYEQYF

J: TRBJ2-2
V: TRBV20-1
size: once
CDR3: CSARDGTNTGELFF

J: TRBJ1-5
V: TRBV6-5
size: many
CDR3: CASSYSSWDRAGNQPQHF

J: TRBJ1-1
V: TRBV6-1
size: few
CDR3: CASSDEAGGYTEAFF

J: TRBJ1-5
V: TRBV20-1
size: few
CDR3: CSARDFGMLNQPQHF

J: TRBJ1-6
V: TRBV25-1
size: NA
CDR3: CASSPGTRGSPLHF

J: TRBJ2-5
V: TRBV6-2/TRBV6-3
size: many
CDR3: CASSYGRSETQYF

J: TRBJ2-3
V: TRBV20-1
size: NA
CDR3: CSVIVLAQVDTQYF

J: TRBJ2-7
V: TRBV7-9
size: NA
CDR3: CASSLVSTEQYF

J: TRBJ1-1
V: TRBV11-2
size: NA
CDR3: CASSLTGTGAEAFF

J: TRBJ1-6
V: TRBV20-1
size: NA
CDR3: CSASKGDSPLHF

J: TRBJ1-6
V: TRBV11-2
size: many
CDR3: CASSLSTAGNSPLHF

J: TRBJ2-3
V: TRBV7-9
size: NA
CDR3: CASSAGGAGDTQYF

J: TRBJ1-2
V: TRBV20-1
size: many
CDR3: CSAPRSGANYGYTF

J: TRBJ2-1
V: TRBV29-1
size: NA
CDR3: CSVMGLAGEADYNEQFF

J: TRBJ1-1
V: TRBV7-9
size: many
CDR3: CASTTLTAEAFF

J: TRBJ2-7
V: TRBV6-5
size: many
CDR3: CASSYTGDSSYEQYF

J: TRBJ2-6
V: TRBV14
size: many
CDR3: CASSQVGSGANVLTF

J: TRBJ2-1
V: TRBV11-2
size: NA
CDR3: CASSYQIRDRGFNEQFF

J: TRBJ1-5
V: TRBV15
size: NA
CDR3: CATSREGGQPQHF

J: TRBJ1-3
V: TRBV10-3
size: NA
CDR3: CAIRTYRGRGNTIYF

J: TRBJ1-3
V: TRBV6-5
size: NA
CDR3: CASSEVPDSGNTIYF